The 16 T cell receptor beta chains in this list originate from one sample, sequenced in a study of cytomegalovirus exposure and HLA in healthy donors. With 60 Vbeta and 13 Jbeta primers, the PCR was carried out. The table came from immunoSEQ multiplex PCR; TCRdb's copy has only in-frame clones and leaves some out. The sample holds around 270,000 clones, about 80% seen once. Input material: PBMCs. Receptors originate from a girl aged 2-9 years in good health and CMV-seronegative.

The chain has TRBV27 and TRBJ2-2; D may be TRBD1 (5 bases). V was trimmed by 3 bases and J by 7 bases, leaving 15 bases between them. The CDR3 has 15 residues. In germline, CDR1 is MNHEY, CDR2 SMNVEV (reference sequence). The CDR3 DNA reads as TGTGCCAGCAGTTTCAGGGCCAACACCCACGGGGAGCTGTTTTTT. This translates into CASSFRANTHGELFF.

V is TRBV19 and J is TRBJ2-3; TRBD2 matches at 8 bases. With V trimmed by 6 bases and J by 0 bases, 5 bases remained unmatched. This CDR3 has 15 residues. Germline CDR1 reads LNHDA; CDR2 reads SQIVND (reference sequence). CDR3 protein: CASSLGLVSTDTQYF. Written as DNA, the CDR3 is TGTGCCAGTAGCTTGGGACTAGTCAGCACAGATACGCAGTATTTT.

The chain couples TRBV5-1 to TRBJ1-2; D uncertain. Germline V gene data show CDR1 as SGHRS and CDR2 as YFSETQ. The CDR3 is 14 amino acids. The V gene lost 0 bases and the J gene lost 7 bases, with 13 bases spanning the gap. The CDR3 loop is CASSLAQVEGGYTF. CDR3 DNA: TGCGCCAGCAGCTTGGCCCAGGTAGAGGGTGGCTACACCTTC. Together with reference TRBV5-1 and TRBJ1-2, the CDR3 gives the full variable domain: KAGVTQTPRYLIKTRGQQVTLSCSPISGHRSVSWYQQTPGQGLQFLFEYFSETQRNKGNFPGRFSGRQFSNSRSEMNVSTLELGDSALYLCASSLAQVEGGYTFGSGTRLTVV.

Only one count was recorded for this clone. The chain is built from TRBV6-5 and TRBJ2-5; TRBD2 might be the D (6 bases). The assigned J gene may be wrong: the sequence end matches TRBJ2-7 better. Germline V lookup: CDR1 MNHEY, CDR2 SVGAGI. The CDR3 spans 12 residues. CDR3 in amino acids: CASMGLYYEQYF. In nucleotides, the CDR3 is TGTGCCAGCATGGGACTGTACTACGAGCAGTACTTC.

The genes are TRBV5-1 and TRBJ2-7; D may be TRBD1 (5 bases). V gave up 0 bases and J gave up 0 bases, with 7 bases separating them. Germline V gene lookup returns CDR1 SGHRS and CDR2 YFSETQ. The CDR3 has 14 amino acids. Written as DNA, the CDR3 is TGCGCCAGCAGCTTGGTCAGGGCCTCCTACGAGCAGTACTTC. Residues: CASSLVRASYEQYF.

V usage is TRBV27 and J usage is TRBJ2-2; the D gene is possibly TRBD1 (5 bases). Germline CDR1 and CDR2: MNHEY and SMNVEV (reference sequence). The V end lost 6 bases, the J end lost 0 bases, and 5 bases lay between the germline ends. The CDR3 totals 13 residues. CDR3 coding DNA: TGTGCCAGCAGGGGGCCGAACACCGGGGAGCTGTTTTTT. Translation gives CASRGPNTGELFF.

With respect to this clone: Other DNA sequences in the same sample also yield this CDR3. The J gene is TRBJ2-2, the V gene TRBV10-3, with 8 nucleotides matching TRBD2. Germline CDR1 is ENHRY and CDR2 is SYGVKD. Trimming removed 7 bases from V and 7 bases from J; junction bases left unmatched: 11. The CDR3 has 15 residues. CDR3 nucleotide sequence: TGTGCCATCACGCCGGGATTAGCGGGGAGCGGGGAGCTGTTTTTT. Translated, it gives CAITPGLAGSGELFF.

The chain joins TRBV10-1 to TRBJ2-1, with TRBD2 matching 7 bases. J gave up 8 bases and V 1 base, and 8 bases lay outside the gene matches. The CDR3 runs 15 residues. CDR1 is WNHNN and CDR2 is SYGVQD in the germline V gene (reference sequence). The CDR3 is CASSELRERLHEQFF. DNA of the CDR3: TGCGCCAGCAGTGAGTTGCGGGAGAGGTTACATGAGCAGTTCTTC.

The chain carries TRBV18 and TRBJ1-1; D call uncertain. Deletions cut 6 bases from V and 1 base from J, with 18 bases between. The germline V gene encodes CDR1 KGHSH and CDR2 LQKENI. The CDR3 totals 16 residues. The chain's CDR3 is CASSRQGGSRNTEAFF. The CDR3 nucleotides are TGTGCCAGCTCCCGACAAGGAGGAAGCCGGAACACTGAAGCTTTCTTT. The entire variable domain, with the rest obtained from reference TRBV18 and TRBJ1-1, is as follows: NAGVMQNPRHLVRRRGQEARLRCSPMKGHSHVYWYRQLPEEGLKFMVYLQKENIIDESGMPKERFSAEFPKEGPSILRIQQVVRGDSAAYFCASSRQGGSRNTEAFFGQGTRLTVV.

V usage is TRBV6-6 and J usage is TRBJ1-2; 8 nucleotides match TRBD1. V shed 5 bases and J 3 bases; nucleotides not matched to a gene: 8. The CDR3 runs 15 residues. Germline CDR1 is MNHNY and CDR2 is SVGAGI (reference sequence). As DNA, the CDR3 is TGTGCCAGCAGTGACCCGACAGGGGTGGACTATGGCTACACCTTC. Its protein product is CASSDPTGVDYGYTF.

The chain recombines TRBV29-1 with TRBJ2-5, with TRBD2 as a possible D gene (6 bases). Germline CDR1 reads SQVTM; CDR2 reads ANQGSEA. This CDR3 is 13 amino acids long. V was pared by 7 bases and J by 5 bases, with 17 bases between. The CDR3 protein is CSGGGISMETQYF. Here the CDR3 DNA reads TGCAGCGGCGGAGGGATTAGCATGGAGACCCAGTACTTC.

The chain has TRBV2 and TRBJ2-7; 8 nucleotides line up with TRBD1. This CDR3 contains 13 residues. CDR1 SNHLY and CDR2 FYNNEI come from the germline V gene. Trimming removed 5 bases from V and 2 bases from J; junction bases left unmatched: 2. The CDR3 spells CASSKDRAYEQYF. The CDR3 bases are TGTGCCAGCAGTAAGGACAGGGCCTACGAGCAGTACTTC.

This clone came up once. The gene calls are TRBV20-1 and TRBJ1-5, with D unclear. This CDR3 has 11 amino acids. Trimming removed 2 bases at V and 9 bases at J, with 8 bases between. Germline assignment: CDR1 DFQATT and CDR2 SNEGSKA (reference sequence). CDR3 in DNA: TGCAGTGCTAGATATCGGGGGCCCCAGCATTTT. Its translation is CSARYRGPQHF.

The gene calls are TRBV28 and TRBJ2-1, with 11 nucleotides matching TRBD2. CDR1 is MDHEN, CDR2 SYDVKM, per germline. The CDR3 is 12 residues long. Unmatched junction bases numbered 6, after V lost 5 bases and J lost 15 bases. The DNA for the CDR3 is TGTGCCAGCAGTGTGGGGGGACTAGCGGCGTTCTTC. Translation: CASSVGGLAAFF.

This chain's CDR3 is CSVPGNNEQFF. CDR3 coding DNA: TGCAGCGTACCAGGGAACAATGAGCAGTTCTTC. The chain combines TRBV29-1 with TRBJ2-1, with D possibly matching TRBD1 (5 bases). Trimming cost V 6 bases and J 5 bases, with 8 bases left between them. Germline values: CDR1 SQVTM, CDR2 ANQGSEA. This CDR3 is built from 11 residues.

The rearrangement uses TRBV12-5 and TRBJ1-2, with TRBD1 as a possible D gene (5 bases). The V and J ends lost 2 bases and 3 bases respectively, with 13 bases between them. Germline CDR1 is LGHNT and CDR2 is FRNRAP. The CDR3 loop spans 15 amino acids. The CDR3 DNA sequence: TGTGCTAGTGGTTTGAGCCAGGGAGGTTACTATGGCTACACCTTC. Encoded protein: CASGLSQGGYYGYTF.